The rows below give T cell receptor beta chains drawn from one sample of a study of human T cells and chemical hapten exposure. MiXCR, run by TCRdb on the RACE reads, gives a single entry per CDR3 protein. Of about 290,000 distinct CDR3 sequences listed, roughly 8% are singletons. Here the sequenced sample was whole blood, taken in connection with sensitization to the hapten diphenylcyclopropenone (DPC). The receptor set was obtained from a man aged 18 to 29 with alopecia areata. Some clones in this sample may be carry-over from other donors' samples. The conserved cysteine and the conserved F or W are not part of the CDR3 here. Each record gives: V gene, J gene, CDR3 protein.

TRBV6-6	TRBJ1-4	ASRLPGQGNEKLF
TRBV27	TRBJ2-7	ASSLSGRAYEQY
TRBV20-1	TRBJ2-7	SASPRRGPFYEQY
TRBV5-6	TRBJ1-6	ASSFDRDGSPLH
TRBV3-1	TRBJ2-1	ASSQDPRLAGDPNEQF
TRBV4-3	TRBJ2-2	ASSQDPRLADTGELF
TRBV11-1	TRBJ1-2	ASSSRYGYT
TRBV14	TRBJ1-4	ASSQIGEGNEKLF
TRBV5-1	TRBJ1-3	ASSLGESARLNSGNTIY
TRBV14	TRBJ1-6	ASSQTRSPLH
TRBV3-1	TRBJ2-5	ASTMSDGQETQY
TRBV10-3	TRBJ2-3	AITDDEGDTQY
TRBV11-2	TRBJ1-4	ASSPSSGTKLF
TRBV6-6	TRBJ1-5	ASSRGEPFNQPQH
TRBV15	TRBJ2-3	ATSKGTGGSDTQY
TRBV7-3	TRBJ2-2	ASSNRQTNTGELF
TRBV20-1	TRBJ2-3	SAEDYGTETQY
TRBV2	TRBJ2-7	ASRIGATYEQY
TRBV15	TRBJ1-2	ATTDRQFNYGYT
TRBV6-5	TRBJ2-2	ASGTAKNTGELF
TRBV12-3/TRBV12-4	TRBJ2-2	ASSFRPGELF
TRBV11-2	TRBJ1-1	ASSLRPGSTEAF
TRBV20-1	TRBJ2-2	SVPGQANTGELF
TRBV20-1	TRBJ1-4	SARDDSWGEKLF
TRBV20-1	TRBJ1-2	SARAANEGFYGYT
TRBV5-1	TRBJ1-4	ASSWRVGSEKLF
TRBV24-1	TRBJ2-2	ASGAGTGVTGELF
TRBV9	TRBJ2-5	ASSVVPHQETQY
TRBV5-1	TRBJ2-6	ASSLFKTSGANVLT
TRBV12-3/TRBV12-4	TRBJ1-3	ASTPSWGQEAYSGNTIY
TRBV7-2	TRBJ2-4	ASSLPFLAKNIQY
TRBV9	TRBJ2-7	ASSVGTGPYEQY
TRBV5-1	TRBJ2-7	ASSLATSGFSYEQY
TRBV5-6	TRBJ1-6	ASRQRGPNSPLH
TRBV21-1	TRBJ1-5	ASSKSRYNQPQH
TRBV6-5	TRBJ1-3	ASSFSLVSGNTIY
TRBV7-9	TRBJ2-3	ASSQTGSDTQY
TRBV6-5	TRBJ1-5	ASRPQGDPNQPQH
TRBV12-3/TRBV12-4	TRBJ2-5	ASSLGGYQETQY
TRBV7-2	TRBJ1-1	ASSPQGARPYTEAF
TRBV19	TRBJ2-5	ASSLSGAQETQY
TRBV6-2/TRBV6-3	TRBJ2-3	ASRRPETSLTDTQY
TRBV4-1	TRBJ1-2	ASSQGHGLGYGYT
TRBV7-9	TRBJ1-2	ASSLVGQNYGYT
TRBV6-5	TRBJ1-3	ASSYSIRGNTIY
TRBV19	TRBJ2-2	ASSPSELVTGELF
TRBV28	TRBJ1-3	ASRLSRVAGNTIY
TRBV5-1	TRBJ2-4	ASSEGGVENIQY